This T cell receptor (beta chain) was identified in a study of blood T cell repertoires in COVID-19. Study-wide context: COVID-19 samples, acute and convalescent, were from the United States, Italy and Spain. Sources were T cells, B-cell-depleted T cells, or PBMCs; the material itself was cDNA or gDNA.

Patients in Seattle were enrolled during active infection, then followed longitudinally. Authors' data handling: How many nucleated cells were present was estimated from reference gene primer amplification. Assay: immunoSEQ multiplex PCR; the TCRdb copy retains only in-frame clones and omits some. The D gene and trimming were derived from the DNA, and the V and J assignments and clone size from that table. The sample yields roughly 180,000 clones, more than 75% seen once. The junction had 4 bases not matched to a gene; V was cut back by 3 bases and J by 4 bases. The germline V gene encodes CDR1 LGHDT and CDR2 YNNKEL (reference sequence). The CDR3 totals 15 residues.

The V call is TRBV3-1 (or the pseudogene TRBV3-2), the J call TRBJ2-2; 8 nucleotides match TRBD1. This receptor was taken from a woman aged 50 to 60 with COVID-19, enrolled during active disease. Sequencing input: peripheral blood. The CDR3 here is CASSQDRVGTGELFF. DNA of the CDR3: TGTGCCAGCAGCCAGGACAGGGTAGGCACCGGGGAGCTGTTTTTT.